This T cell receptor (beta chain) comes out of a study of blood T cell repertoires in COVID-19. Overall study context: Samples came from the United States, Italy and Spain, spanning acute and convalescent COVID-19. T cells, B-cell-depleted T cells, or PBMCs supplied cDNA or gDNA.

This clone was found a few times. The CDR3 runs to 14 residues. V was pared by 6 bases and J by 10 bases, with 10 bases of the junction left unmatched. In germline, CDR1 is SNHLY, CDR2 FYNNEI. Original processing notes: Amplification of reference gene primers was used by the study to estimate nucleated cell counts. Assay: immunoSEQ multiplex PCR; the TCRdb copy retains only in-frame clones and omits some. The V and J calls and clone size come from that table; D and trimming were worked out from the DNA. The sample records 350,000 to 550,000 clones, 80% to 90% being singletons. Allocation to cohorts depended on clinical history reported by the participants.

V and J are TRBV2 and TRBJ2-1, with TRBD2 matching over 9 bases. The material sequenced was PBMCs or T cells enriched from blood (not recorded which). The source is a man under 40 who had recovered from COVID-19. In DNA form, the CDR3 reads TGTGCCAGCAGCGCACTGCTTCTAGCGGGAGAGCAGTTCTTC. Protein product: CASSALLLAGEQFF.